This note documents a single TCR beta chain sequence. What it binds is not known. These data come from a study of response to subunit inactivated influenza vaccine. Study outcomes and limitations: The authors proposed limited new T cell recruitment per seasonal influenza vaccination.

Via MiXCR, TCRdb re-called the RT-PCR reads, giving one row per CDR3 protein. The data hold 700,000 to 800,000 distinct CDR3 sequences, with approximately 17% observed a single time. The V and J ends lost 7 bases and 9 bases, in that order; junction bases with no gene match: 11. The V gene's germline CDR1 is SQVTM and CDR2 ANQGSEA. This CDR3 has 13 amino acids. The TCR was taken from a man between 50 and 59 years old who received an inactivated influenza vaccine. The sequenced sample was PBMCs from blood, obtained roughly 5 days after vaccination. This rearrangement joins TRBV29-1 to TRBJ2-1; 8 bases are a match to TRBD2. The chain's CDR3 is CSGGTSRAGEQFF. The DNA for the CDR3 is TGCAGCGGGGGGACTAGTCGGGCTGGTGAGCAGTTCTTC.